Listed below are T cell receptor beta chains from one sample, sequenced in a study of Ad26.COV2.S vaccination and SARS-CoV-2 variants. Libraries were prepared by immunoSEQ multiplex PCR; TCRdb keeps only in-frame clonotypes and omits some of them. This table holds more than 250,000 clones, around 87% found once. The sequencing used peripheral blood, collected in a trial of Ad26.COV2.S vaccine versus placebo. The receptors come from a person between 18 and 60 years old who received the Ad26.COV2.S COVID-19 vaccine or a placebo. Each CDR3 is given with its conserved first and last residue. D genes are given only for firm matches. Clone size is given for some rows only: seen once, a few or many times, or a class if the clone is expanded.

CDR3 length: 16; V gene: TRBV5-8; J gene: TRBJ1-1; clone size: few; D gene: -; CDR3 protein: CASSLGRGGVNTEAFF; CDR3 DNA: TGTGCCAGCAGCTTAGGGCGTGGAGGGGTGAACACTGAAGCTTTCTTT
CDR3 length: 14; V gene: TRBV9; J gene: TRBJ2-3; clone size: -; D gene: TRBD2; CDR3 protein: CASSPTSGTDTQYF; CDR3 DNA: TGTGCCAGCAGCCCCACTAGCGGGACAGATACGCAGTATTTT
CDR3 length: 16; V gene: TRBV5-1; J gene: TRBJ1-5; clone size: -; D gene: TRBD1; CDR3 protein: CASSLEPGQINQPQHF; CDR3 DNA: TGCGCCAGCAGCCTTGAACCGGGACAGATCAATCAGCCCCAGCATTTT
CDR3 length: 16; V gene: TRBV25-1; J gene: TRBJ2-1; clone size: -; D gene: -; CDR3 protein: CASSEGGGAGYNEQFF; CDR3 DNA: TGTGCCAGCAGTGAAGGAGGGGGGGCTGGCTACAATGAGCAGTTCTTC
CDR3 length: 16; V gene: TRBV7-6; J gene: TRBJ2-1; clone size: -; D gene: TRBD2; CDR3 protein: CASSFAGTSGYNEQFF; CDR3 DNA: TGTGCCAGCAGCTTTGCCGGGACTAGCGGGTACAATGAGCAGTTCTTC
CDR3 length: 14; V gene: TRBV7-9; J gene: TRBJ2-7; clone size: few; D gene: -; CDR3 protein: CASSLWGAAYEQYF; CDR3 DNA: TGTGCCAGCAGCTTGTGGGGAGCGGCCTACGAGCAGTACTTC
CDR3 length: 12; V gene: TRBV30; J gene: TRBJ2-7; clone size: -; D gene: -; CDR3 protein: CAWSTSQGPQYF; CDR3 DNA: TGTGCCTGGAGTACGTCCCAGGGTCCTCAGTACTTC
CDR3 length: 13; V gene: TRBV6-5; J gene: TRBJ2-2; clone size: -; D gene: -; CDR3 protein: CATRETHTGELFF; CDR3 DNA: TGTGCCACCAGAGAGACACACACCGGGGAGCTGTTTTTT
CDR3 length: 13; V gene: TRBV7-2; J gene: TRBJ1-2; clone size: -; D gene: -; CDR3 protein: CASSLEAAYGYTF; CDR3 DNA: TGTGCCAGCAGCTTAGAGGCGGCGTATGGCTACACCTTC
CDR3 length: 16; V gene: TRBV7-2; J gene: TRBJ1-5; clone size: -; D gene: -; CDR3 protein: CASSLVAGNSNQPQHF; CDR3 DNA: TGTGCCAGCAGCTTAGTGGCCGGTAATAGCAATCAGCCCCAGCATTTT
CDR3 length: 14; V gene: TRBV2; J gene: TRBJ2-5; clone size: -; D gene: TRBD1; CDR3 protein: CASSPQTGKETQYF; CDR3 DNA: TGTGCCAGCAGCCCCCAGACAGGGAAAGAGACCCAGTACTTC
CDR3 length: 15; V gene: TRBV7-2; J gene: TRBJ2-1; clone size: -; D gene: -; CDR3 protein: CASSLNGGSYNEQFF; CDR3 DNA: TGTGCCAGCAGCTTAAATGGGGGATCGTACAATGAGCAGTTCTTC
CDR3 length: 21; V gene: TRBV19; J gene: TRBJ1-4; clone size: -; D gene: -; CDR3 protein: CASSRGPFGGQTPATNEKLFF; CDR3 DNA: TGTGCCAGTAGCCGCGGCCCTTTCGGGGGGCAGACTCCCGCAACTAATGAAAAACTGTTTTTT
CDR3 length: 16; V gene: TRBV7-9; J gene: TRBJ2-2; clone size: -; D gene: -; CDR3 protein: CASSSRDEGNTGELFF; CDR3 DNA: TGTGCCAGCAGCTCCCGGGACGAGGGGAACACCGGGGAGCTGTTTTTT
CDR3 length: 15; V gene: TRBV5-1; J gene: TRBJ1-2; clone size: -; D gene: -; CDR3 protein: CASSPRKDSIYGYTF; CDR3 DNA: TGCGCCAGCAGCCCCCGGAAGGACAGCATCTATGGCTACACCTTC